This passage covers 28 T cell receptor beta chains from one sample sequenced in a study of T-cell memory formation after mild COVID-19. Each CDR3 protein gets one entry after TCRdb re-called the 5' RACE reads with MiXCR. Of approximately 300,000 distinct CDR3 sequences in the sample, about 16% are singletons; the top ten hold about a fifth. The sample comprised PBMCs or a T cell subset sorted from them (not recorded which). These receptors were obtained from a man aged 18 to 30 who had mild COVID-19 (a few samples of this study predate the infection). Cell type and time point are not known.

This chain uses TRBV11-2 with TRBJ1-1; unclear D gene. This CDR3 has 12 amino acids. Germline V gives CDR1 SGHAT, CDR2 FQNNGV. Trimming took 1 base from V and 7 from J, leaving 7 bases between them. CDR3 region: CASSLGRLEAFF. The CDR3 DNA reads TGTGCCAGCAGCTTAGGCAGGCTTGAAGCTTTCTTT.

The rearrangement joins TRBV7-3 to TRBJ2-2; unclear D gene. V was trimmed by 1 base and J by 0 bases, leaving 6 bases between them. Germline CDR1 is SGHTA and CDR2 is FQGTGA. This CDR3 spans 15 amino acids. CDR3 DNA: TGTGCCAGCAGCTTAATAGGTGCGAACACCGGGGAGCTGTTTTTT. This translates into CASSLIGANTGELFF.

This sequence joins TRBV24-1 and TRBJ2-5, with TRBD2 matching over 7 bases. Germline V CDR1 and CDR2: KGHDR, SFDVKD. The CDR3 has 16 residues. V shed 1 base, J shed 4 bases, and the junction held 8 bases outside the gene matches. Here the CDR3 DNA reads TGTGCCACCAGTGATTTTGGGCTAGCGGAGGGAGAGACCCAGTACTTC. This codes for CATSDFGLAEGETQYF.

The chain combines TRBV2 with TRBJ1-5, with D perhaps matching TRBD1 (5 bases). There are 15 residues in the CDR3. Germline CDR1 is SNHLY and CDR2 is FYNNEI. V lost 5 bases to trimming and J lost 6 bases, with 17 bases between them. In DNA, the CDR3 is TGTGCCAGCAGTAGAAAGAAGGGACCCGCTCAGCCCCAGCATTTT. It yields the protein CASSRKKGPAQPQHF.

The chain links TRBV5-1 to TRBJ2-5, with 7 bases that match TRBD1. Germline CDR1 reads SGHRS; CDR2 reads YFSETQ. The trim removed 0 bases at V and 3 bases at J, leaving 5 bases unmatched. The CDR3 is 15 residues long. The CDR3: CASSLGATGEETQYF. The CDR3 bases are TGCGCCAGCAGCTTGGGAGCTACAGGGGAAGAGACCCAGTACTTC.

At least ten counts were recorded for this clonotype. J is TRBJ1-1 and V is TRBV7-2; D unclear. V was shortened by 3 bases and J by 2 bases, with 13 bases between the two germline ends. The CDR3 sequence is 15 residues long. Germline V CDR1 and CDR2: SGHTA, FQGNSA. The CDR3 region has the DNA TGTGCCAGCAGCTTCCTTACGACGGGAAACACTGAAGCTTTCTTT. It translates to CASSFLTTGNTEAFF.

This clonotype occurred many times. This chain connects TRBV24-1 to TRBJ2-5; D not certain. Trimming took 1 base from V and 5 from J, leaving 4 bases between them. This CDR3 is 12 amino acids long. CDR1 is KGHDR, CDR2 SFDVKD, per germline. The CDR3 here is CATSDFSETQYF. The CDR3 coding sequence is TGTGCCACCAGTGATTTCAGCGAGACCCAGTACTTC.

The J gene is TRBJ1-1, the V gene TRBV6-1; no firm D call. The germline CDR1 and CDR2 sequences are MNHNS and SASEGT. Between the trimmed V and J ends, which lost 7 bases and 6 bases, there was a span of 12 bases. The CDR3 is made up of 12 amino acids. CDR3 DNA sequence: TGTGCCAGCACCAGAGAGGGCCCTGAAGCTTTCTTT. This gives the protein CASTREGPEAFF.

The chain joins TRBV11-2 to TRBJ1-1; D is perhaps TRBD1 (6 bases). There are 17 residues in the CDR3. Germline V lookup: CDR1 SGHAT, CDR2 FQNNGV. V was trimmed by 4 bases and J by 5 bases, leaving 23 bases between them. The CDR3 coding sequence is TGTGCCAGCAGCTCCTATACCTTAAGGGGGGCGGAAACTGAAGCTTTCTTT. The encoded protein is CASSSYTLRGAETEAFF.

At least ten counts were recorded for this clonotype. The chain joins TRBV15 to TRBJ2-3, with TRBD2 matching 7 bases. The germline V gene encodes CDR1 LNHNV and CDR2 YYDKDF (reference sequence). The CDR3 is 15 amino acids. V lost 8 bases and J lost 0; bases outside the gene matches: 8. Here the CDR3 DNA reads TGTGCCACCGGATGGGGAGCGGGGAGCACAGATACGCAGTATTTT. Protein: CATGWGAGSTDTQYF. Full variable domain (rest looked up from reference TRBV15 and TRBJ2-3): DAMVIQNPRYQVTQFGKPVTLSCSQTLNHNVMYWYQQKSSQAPKLLFHYYDKDFNNEADTPDNFQSRRPNTSFCFLDIRSPGLGDTAMYLCATGWGAGSTDTQYFGPGTRLTVL.

The chain carries TRBV12-3 or TRBV12-4 and TRBJ1-1; D gene unclear. This CDR3 is built from 14 residues. V was shortened by 3 bases and J by 6 bases, with 14 bases between the two germline ends. The CDR3 sequence is CASSFDRRRAEAFF. The CDR3, as DNA: TGTGCCAGCAGTTTCGATCGGAGACGGGCTGAAGCTTTCTTT.

This clonotype was counted a few times. The chain combines TRBV5-4 with TRBJ1-1, with D tentatively TRBD1 (5 bases). Between the trimmed V and J ends, which lost 7 bases and 3 bases, there was a span of 16 bases. CDR1 is SGHNT, CDR2 YYREEE, per germline (reference sequence). The CDR3 totals 14 residues. The CDR3 reads CASGRRDRDTEAFF. The CDR3 nucleotides read TGTGCCAGCGGTCGCAGGGACCGGGACACTGAAGCTTTCTTT.

The rearrangement uses TRBV5-8 and TRBJ1-4; 7 bases are shared with TRBD1. The CDR3 totals 13 residues. Germline values: CDR1 SGHTS, CDR2 YDEGEE. The V segment lost 9 bases and the J segment 8 bases; nucleotides outside the gene matches: 10. As DNA, the CDR3 is TGTGCCACATCGAGGGGGCATGGCGAAAAACTGTTTTTT. This codes for CATSRGHGEKLFF.

This chain uses TRBV10-3 with TRBJ2-3; 8 bases map to TRBD1. Germline V gives CDR1 ENHRY, CDR2 SYGVKD. The length of the CDR3 is 17 residues. V trimming: 6 bases; J trimming: 3 bases; junction bases outside the gene matches: 14. CDR3 in DNA: TGTGCCATCAGCGCCGGGACAGGTCCCTTCGGGACAGATACGCAGTATTTT. It yields the protein CAISAGTGPFGTDTQYF.

Ten or more counts support this clonotype. This chain connects TRBV5-4 to TRBJ2-4; 8 nucleotides agree with TRBD1. Looked up from germline, CDR1 is SGHNT and CDR2 is YYREEE (reference sequence). CDR3 size: 14 residues. V was clipped by 3 bases and J by 7 bases; unmatched bases: 6. CDR3 amino acids: CASSSRRQGNIQYF. The CDR3 DNA reads as TGTGCCAGCAGCTCAAGAAGACAGGGGAACATTCAGTACTTC.

The V call is TRBV27, the J call TRBJ2-7, with 9 nucleotides matching TRBD1. The CDR3 contains 14 residues. Germline CDR1 MNHEY, CDR2 SMNVEV (reference sequence). The ends lost 5 bases at V and 4 bases at J; junction bases unmatched: 6. CDR3 protein: CASSPGQGKYEQYV. DNA for the CDR3: TGTGCCAGCAGTCCTGGACAGGGGAAGTACGAGCAGTACGTC.

The chain recombines TRBV14 with TRBJ2-3; TRBD2 matches at 8 bases. Germline CDR1 SGHDN, CDR2 FVKESK. The CDR3 contains 16 residues. The V segment lost 2 bases and the J segment 3 bases; nucleotides outside the gene matches: 7. The CDR3 DNA sequence: TGTGCCAGCAGCCAATGGAGACTAGCGTCAACAGATACGCAGTATTTT. Translated: CASSQWRLASTDTQYF.

This clonotype was observed a few times. This chain uses TRBV7-2 with TRBJ2-4; TRBD2 is a possible D gene (6 bases). The CDR3 runs to 13 residues. V was cut by 5 bases and J by 7 bases, with 12 bases left in between. CDR1 and CDR2 (germline): SGHTA, FQGNSA. CDR3 sequence reads: CASSPPGENIQYF. CDR3 coding DNA: TGTGCCAGCAGCCCCCCGGGGGAGAACATTCAGTACTTC.

There are a few counts of this clonotype. The chain couples TRBV7-8 to TRBJ2-2, with a weak D call TRBD1 (5 bases). Trimming left V 5 bases short and J 3 bases short, with 13 bases between. From germline, CDR1 is SGHVS and CDR2 FQNEAQ. The CDR3 runs 15 residues. Written as DNA, the CDR3 is TGTGCCAGCAGCCCTCAGGGCGCCTACACCGGGGAGCTGTTTTTT. Protein: CASSPQGAYTGELFF. Looking up the rest from reference TRBV7-8 and TRBJ2-2 gives the full variable domain: GAGVSQSPRYKVAKRGQDVALRCDPISGHVSLFWYQQALGQGPEFLTYFQNEAQLDKSGLPSDRFFAERPEGSVSTLKIQRTQQEDSAVYLCASSPQGAYTGELFFGEGSRLTVL.

This clonotype was detected only a few times. V usage is TRBV7-6 and J usage is TRBJ2-3, with unresolved D. Germline values: CDR1 SGHVS, CDR2 FNYEAQ. V gave up 3 bases and J gave up 5 bases, with 15 bases separating them. The CDR3 consists of 15 residues. CDR3 residues: CASSFNGHYGDTQYF. DNA of the CDR3: TGTGCCAGCAGCTTTAATGGGCACTACGGAGATACGCAGTATTTT.

This clonotype has ten or more counts. The chain employs TRBV20-1 and TRBJ2-4, with D perhaps matching TRBD2 (5 bases). The ends were cut back, 6 bases at V and 4 bases at J, with 16 bases in the middle. The CDR3 length is 14 residues. Germline values: CDR1 DFQATT, CDR2 SNEGSKA (reference sequence). This CDR3 reads CSAPEASRKNIQYF. CDR3 sequence (DNA): TGCAGTGCCCCGGAGGCCAGTCGTAAAAACATTCAGTACTTC.

The gene calls are TRBV5-6 and TRBJ2-7, with D perhaps TRBD2 (5 bases). Germline CDR1 is SGHDT and CDR2 is YYEEEE. The length of the CDR3 is 12 residues. The germline V and J ends were trimmed by 4 bases and 3 bases, with 8 bases remaining between them. CDR3 protein: CASSVTSYEQYF. The CDR3 DNA reads as TGTGCCAGCAGCGTTACTAGCTACGAGCAGTACTTC.

This clonotype was counted a few times. The chain employs TRBV11-2 and TRBJ1-2, with unresolved D. CDR1 is SGHAT and CDR2 is FQNNGV in the germline V gene. Trimming took off 10 bases at V and 0 bases at J, with 6 bases between the two ends. The CDR3 covers 11 residues. Written as DNA, the CDR3 is TGTGCCACGGCCGCTAACTATGGCTACACCTTC. Protein product: CATAANYGYTF.

The V gene is TRBV4-1, the J gene TRBJ2-5; D gene uncertain. Germline CDR1 and CDR2: MGHRA and YSYEKL. The germline V and J ends were trimmed by 2 bases and 1 base, with 8 bases remaining between them. The CDR3 extends over 14 amino acids. CDR3 DNA sequence: TGCGCCAGCAGCCAAACCGGCTCCCAAGAGACCCAGTACTTC. As protein: CASSQTGSQETQYF.

The chain employs TRBV9 and TRBJ2-7; perhaps TRBD2 as D (5 bases). The germline CDR1 and CDR2 sequences are SGDLS and YYNGEE. The CDR3 covers 14 residues. Trimming pared 2 bases from V and 4 bases from J, leaving 13 bases between. The CDR3 region has the DNA TGTGCCAGCAGCGTTGGAGCGGTCAGGTACGAGCAGTACTTC. Encoded protein: CASSVGAVRYEQYF.

On this clonotype: The DNA is left out, because the CDR3 cannot be placed on it with certainty; the CDR3 is given as TCRdb lists it. This chain joins TRBV12-2 and TRBJ2-2; no DNA check was done on the table's D call, TRBD1. TRBV12-2 is marked as a pseudogene. The CDR3 is 14 amino acids long, termini counted. CDR3 loop: CASGTNRTPGSCFF.

This clonotype appeared a few times. The rearrangement links TRBV5-1 to TRBJ2-7; D remains ambiguous. The CDR3 loop spans 14 amino acids. CDR1 is SGHRS and CDR2 is YFSETQ in the germline V gene. Trimming stripped 4 bases from V and 0 bases from J, with 11 bases between. CDR3 sequence: CASSPTRSSYEQYF. The CDR3 region has the DNA TGCGCCAGCAGCCCTACGAGAAGCTCCTACGAGCAGTACTTC.

This clonotype was found many times. The rearrangement uses TRBV12-3 or TRBV12-4 and TRBJ2-5; no firm D call. V was clipped by 2 bases and J by 7 bases, with 8 bases between them. CDR3 length: 12 amino acids. The CDR3 bases are TGTGCCAGCAGTTTACAGTTAGGGACCCAGTACTTC. This gives the protein CASSLQLGTQYF.